The 32 T cell receptor beta chains below were found in one sample sequenced in a study of blood T cell repertoires in COVID-19. The method was immunoSEQ multiplex PCR; TCRdb's version includes in-frame clones alone and lacks a portion of them. The top ten clones hold 5% to 7.5% of a sample with under 300,000 clones, roughly 84% of them seen once. The sample taken for sequencing was PBMCs or T cells enriched from blood (not recorded which). Receptors originate from a woman aged 45 to 65 who had been exposed to COVID-19.

The chain employs TRBV5-8 and TRBJ2-7, with 11 bases that match TRBD1. The germline V gene has CDR1 SGHTS and CDR2 YDEGEE. V shed 1 base, J shed 7 bases, and the junction held 13 bases outside the gene matches. The CDR3 length is 17 residues. The CDR3 nucleotides read TGTGCCAGCAGCTTGAGGACAGGGGGCCTGGGACTTGTGGAGCAGTACTTC. As protein: CASSLRTGGLGLVEQYF.

V usage is TRBV3-1 (or the pseudogene TRBV3-2) and J usage is TRBJ1-4, with unresolved D. The CDR3 totals 14 residues. V was trimmed by 2 bases and J by 2 bases, leaving 6 bases between them. Germline loops: CDR1 LGHDT, CDR2 YNNKEL (reference sequence). The CDR3 DNA follows: TGTGCCAGCAGCCAATTCGGGACTAATGAAAAACTGTTTTTT. It encodes CASSQFGTNEKLFF.

The chain is built from TRBV7-8 and TRBJ1-6, with 7 bases fitting TRBD1. Per germline, CDR1 SGHVS and CDR2 FQNEAQ. Trimming removed 3 bases from V and 9 bases from J; junction bases left unmatched: 8. The CDR3 extends over 15 amino acids. In nucleotides, the CDR3 is TGTGCCAGCAGCTTCCCACAGGGGCTGGGTTCACCCCTCCACTTT. It specifies CASSFPQGLGSPLHF.

The chain uses TRBV18 and TRBJ2-5; D might be TRBD1 (5 bases). The CDR3 length is 14 residues. Germline V gene sequence: CDR1 KGHSH, CDR2 LQKENI. The ends were cut back, 3 bases at V and 1 base at J, with 9 bases in the middle. The CDR3 loop is CASSPGQGQETQYF. The CDR3 nucleotides read TGTGCCAGCTCACCCGGTCAGGGCCAAGAGACCCAGTACTTC.

This clone was seen just once. The rearrangement links TRBV7-9 to TRBJ1-5, with D possibly matching TRBD1 (5 bases). Germline V CDR1 and CDR2: SEHNR, FQNEAQ (reference sequence). The ends were cut back, 3 bases at V and 3 bases at J, with 9 bases in the middle. CDR3 length: 14 amino acids. Here the CDR3 DNA reads TGTGCCAGCAGCTTGGAAGGGGCCAATCAGCCCCAGCATTTT. It specifies CASSLEGANQPQHF.

This rearrangement joins TRBV29-1 to TRBJ1-2; 9 bases fit TRBD1. With 5 bases clipped from V and 4 bases from J, the junction kept 8 bases outside the gene matches. CDR3 size: 14 residues. Germline loops: CDR1 SQVTM, CDR2 ANQGSEA. CDR3 sequence (DNA): TGCAGCGTTAGTGTCACAGGGGGCGCCTATGGCTACACCTTC. It yields the protein CSVSVTGGAYGYTF.

The rearrangement joins TRBV20-1 to TRBJ1-5; the match to TRBD1 covers 10 bases. V lost 3 bases to trimming and J lost 4 bases; unmatched junction nucleotides: 9. The CDR3 is made up of 16 amino acids. Looked up from germline, CDR1 is DFQATT and CDR2 is SNEGSKA (reference sequence). The CDR3 DNA is TGCAGTGCTAGTGATCTTGCGGACAGGGGGAATCAGCCCCAGCATTTT. This sequence encodes CSASDLADRGNQPQHF.

This chain uses TRBV12-5 with TRBJ1-1, with 9 bases lining up with TRBD1. CDR1 and CDR2 (germline): LGHNT, FRNRAP. This CDR3 is built from 17 residues. J gave up 4 bases and V 0 bases, and 9 bases lay outside the gene matches. CDR3: CASGLVPNGDRATEAFF. CDR3 sequence (DNA): TGTGCTAGTGGTTTGGTCCCAAACGGGGACAGGGCCACTGAAGCTTTCTTT. The whole variable domain, filled in from reference TRBV12-5 and TRBJ1-1, reads DARVTQTPRHKVTEMGQEVTMRCQPILGHNTVFWYRQTMMQGLELLAYFRNRAPLDDSGMPKDRFSAEMPDATLATLKIQPSEPRDSAVYFCASGLVPNGDRATEAFFGQGTRLTVV.

CDR3 region: CASSSLVSGGSYNEQFF. The CDR3 DNA follows: TGCGCCAGCAGCTCCCTCGTTAGCGGGGGTTCCTACAATGAGCAGTTCTTC. The chain uses TRBV5-1 and TRBJ2-1, with 9 bases fitting TRBD2. Trimming took 3 bases from V and 1 from J; bases not matched to a gene: 8. From germline, CDR1 is SGHRS and CDR2 YFSETQ. The CDR3 length is 17 residues.

The chain couples TRBV10-3 to TRBJ1-1, with TRBD1 matching over 9 bases. V was pared by 7 bases and J by 11 bases, with 11 bases of the junction left unmatched. Germline V gene lookup returns CDR1 ENHRY and CDR2 SYGVKD. CDR3 length: 13 residues. CDR3 loop: CAITPGQGTVAFF. In DNA, the CDR3 is TGTGCCATCACCCCGGGACAGGGAACTGTCGCTTTCTTT.

The chain has TRBV12-5 and TRBJ2-2; the match to TRBD2 covers 10 bases. Germline values: CDR1 LGHNT, CDR2 FRNRAP. Trimming cost V 2 bases and J 1 base; bases outside gene matches: 4. The CDR3 is 17 residues long. CDR3 DNA: TGTGCTAGTGGTTTGCAGGCTAGCGGGGGGAACACCGGGGAGCTGTTTTTT. It is translated as CASGLQASGGNTGELFF.

This chain links TRBV30 with TRBJ1-2; D is unclear. Germline V lookup: CDR1 GTSNPN, CDR2 SVGIG (reference sequence). Deletions cut 0 bases from V and 5 bases from J, with 16 bases between. The CDR3 has 15 amino acids. CDR3 in amino acids: CAWSVPSLGEYGYTF. The CDR3 coding sequence is TGTGCCTGGAGTGTACCCTCCCTAGGAGAATATGGCTACACCTTC.

The V gene is TRBV18, the J gene TRBJ2-3, with D unresolved. Trimming cost V 5 bases and J 0 bases, with 12 bases left between them. The V gene's germline CDR1 is KGHSH and CDR2 LQKENI. The CDR3 contains 15 residues. In DNA, the CDR3 is TGTGCCAGCTCAGTCCCGGGTCCTAGCACAGATACGCAGTATTTT. It codes for CASSVPGPSTDTQYF.

The V call is TRBV12-3 or TRBV12-4, the J call TRBJ1-2; D unresolved. CDR3 length equals 13 residues. Trimming stripped 2 bases from V and 10 bases from J, with 14 bases between. The CDR3 loop is CASSLPGEALYTF. The CDR3 DNA follows: TGTGCCAGCAGTTTACCCGGGGAGGCCCTCTACACCTTC.

This clone has a handful of counts. This chain joins TRBV4-1 and TRBJ1-1, with D unclear. Germline lookup yields CDR1 MGHRA and CDR2 YSYEKL. V was shortened by 6 bases and J by 5 bases, with 16 bases between the two germline ends. This CDR3 is built from 14 residues. DNA of the CDR3: TGCGCCAGCAGTTTCGATCTGGGAGGGACTGAAGCTTTCTTT. It translates to CASSFDLGGTEAFF.

This chain links TRBV5-4 with TRBJ2-1; D is unclear. CDR3 length: 11 amino acids. Germline V gives CDR1 SGHNT, CDR2 YYREEE (reference sequence). V lost 2 bases to trimming and J lost 9 bases, with 6 bases between them. CDR3 protein: CASSFESEQFF. The DNA of the CDR3 is TGTGCCAGCAGCTTTGAGAGTGAGCAGTTCTTC.

This rearrangement joins TRBV4-1 to TRBJ1-2; D uncertain. Trimming took off 0 bases at V and 7 bases at J, with 9 bases between the two ends. The V gene's germline CDR1 is MGHRA and CDR2 YSYEKL. CDR3 length equals 13 residues. The CDR3 is CASSQDASGGYTF. CDR3 nucleotide sequence: TGCGCCAGCAGCCAAGATGCGAGCGGTGGCTACACCTTC.

J is TRBJ2-5 and V is TRBV2; possible D gene TRBD2, 7 bases. Trimming cost V 10 bases and J 1 base, with 13 bases left between them. The CDR3 is made up of 13 amino acids. Germline values: CDR1 SNHLY, CDR2 FYNNEI. CDR3 in DNA: TGTGCCACCAAAGGGGGGGCCCAAGAGACCCAGTACTTC. This translates into CATKGGAQETQYF. Looking up the rest from reference TRBV2 and TRBJ2-5 gives the full variable domain: EPEVTQTPSHQVTQMGQEVILRCVPISNHLYFYWYRQILGQKVEFLVSFYNNEISEKSEIFDDQFSVERPDGSNFTLKIRSTKLEDSAMYFCATKGGAQETQYFGPGTRLLVL.

This chain connects TRBV7-2 to TRBJ2-7; TRBD2 aligns across 7 bases. With 3 bases clipped from V and 2 bases from J, the junction kept 1 base outside the gene matches. Germline assignment: CDR1 SGHTA and CDR2 FQGNSA. This CDR3 comprises 13 residues. CDR3 region: CASSFRGAYEQYF. The CDR3 nucleotides are TGTGCCAGCAGCTTCCGGGGGGCCTACGAGCAGTACTTC.

This rearrangement joins TRBV27 to TRBJ2-1; maybe TRBD2 (7 bases). CDR3 size: 13 residues. V lost 7 bases to trimming and J lost 12 bases, with 19 bases between them. CDR1 is MNHEY, CDR2 SMNVEV, per germline (reference sequence). DNA for the CDR3: TGTGCCAGCATGCAGTCCGGGGGAGGGGGGCAGTTCTTC. Encoded protein: CASMQSGGGGQFF.

The rearrangement joins TRBV5-1 to TRBJ1-1; TRBD1 is a possible D gene (5 bases). V shed 3 bases and J shed 5 bases, with 14 bases lying between them. The CDR3 consists of 14 residues. Germline CDR1 SGHRS, CDR2 YFSETQ. CDR3 DNA sequence: TGCGCCAGCAGCTATCCTACCGGGGGAACTGAAGCTTTCTTT. Translated: CASSYPTGGTEAFF.

The CDR3 reads CAPQVLEAFF. CDR3 nucleotides: TGTGCCCCACAGGTCCTTGAAGCTTTCTTT. The chain recombines TRBV24-1 with TRBJ1-1; TRBD1 is a possible D gene (5 bases). Germline loops: CDR1 KGHDR, CDR2 SFDVKD. With 12 bases removed from V and 7 bases from J, the gap between germline ends came to 11 bases. The CDR3 has 10 residues.

The rearrangement joins TRBV25-1 to TRBJ1-4; a possible D gene is TRBD1 (5 bases). This CDR3 spans 14 amino acids. From germline, CDR1 is MGHDK and CDR2 SYGVNS. V lost 1 base and J 5 bases, leaving 8 bases between the germline ends. The CDR3 coding sequence is TGTGCCAGCAGTGAATGGGGGGACAATGAAAAACTGTTTTTT. Amino acids: CASSEWGDNEKLFF.

The chain carries TRBV19 and TRBJ2-3; D gene uncertain. V was shortened by 6 bases and J by 0 bases, with 13 bases between the two germline ends. This CDR3 is built from 15 residues. Germline V gene data show CDR1 as LNHDA and CDR2 as SQIVND (reference sequence). The CDR3 loop is CASRRLSSSTDTQYF. CDR3 nucleotide sequence: TGTGCCAGTAGGAGACTCTCTTCTAGCACAGATACGCAGTATTTT.

This clone was observed at least ten times. The CDR3 reads CASSTTGNYGYTF. CDR3 nucleotide sequence: TGTGCCAGCAGTACTACAGGGAACTATGGCTACACCTTC. This sequence joins TRBV6-2 or TRBV6-3 and TRBJ1-2; a possible D gene is TRBD1 (6 bases). Trimming took 5 bases from V and 2 from J, leaving 9 bases between them. Germline V gene sequence: CDR1 MNHEY, CDR2 SVGEGT. This CDR3 contains 13 residues.

The rearrangement uses TRBV10-3 and TRBJ1-1, with 9 bases lining up with TRBD1. The CDR3 totals 15 residues. Trimming took 3 bases from V and 5 from J; bases not matched to a gene: 7. The germline V gene encodes CDR1 ENHRY and CDR2 SYGVKD. In DNA form, the CDR3 reads TGTGCCATCAGTGAATCGGGACAGGGAAGGACTGAAGCTTTCTTT. Its translation: CAISESGQGRTEAFF.

V gene TRBV10-1 combines with J gene TRBJ1-5, with a possible D match to TRBD1 (6 bases). Trimming left V 2 bases short and J 4 bases short, with 12 bases between. Germline values: CDR1 WNHNN, CDR2 SYGVQD (reference sequence). The CDR3 has 15 residues. CDR3 amino acids: CASSEPQGINQPQHF. In DNA form, the CDR3 reads TGCGCCAGCAGTGAGCCACAGGGAATAAATCAGCCCCAGCATTTT.

The CDR3 loop reads CASSSQFLNTEAFF. The CDR3 nucleotides are TGTGCCAGTAGTTCACAGTTTCTGAACACTGAAGCTTTCTTT. This rearrangement joins TRBV19 to TRBJ1-1; no definite D call. This CDR3 is 14 amino acids long. Germline V gene lookup returns CDR1 LNHDA and CDR2 SQIVND (reference sequence). The V end lost 5 bases, the J end lost 0 bases, and 10 bases lay between the germline ends.

This chain uses TRBV7-9 with TRBJ1-6; perhaps TRBD1 as D (5 bases). Trimming stripped 5 bases from V and 10 bases from J, with 21 bases between. CDR1 and CDR2 from the germline V gene are SEHNR and FQNEAQ (reference sequence). The CDR3 has 16 amino acids. The CDR3 DNA follows: TGTGCCAGCAGCCTATCTTGGGCCAGGGAGGACTCACCCCTCCACTTT. Amino acid sequence: CASSLSWAREDSPLHF.

V and J are TRBV6-5 and TRBJ1-1; no clear D gene. The germline CDR1 and CDR2 sequences are MNHEY and SVGAGI. The V end was cut by 10 bases, the J end by 1 base, with 7 bases between. The CDR3 totals 11 residues. CDR3: CATVSNTEAFF. In DNA form, the CDR3 reads TGTGCCACCGTTTCGAACACTGAAGCTTTCTTT.

The chain uses TRBV10-2 and TRBJ2-1; TRBD2 matches at 10 bases. The CDR3 contains 15 residues. Per the germline V gene, CDR1 is WSHSY and CDR2 is SAAADI. The J segment lost 2 bases and the V segment lost 6 bases, leaving 4 bases of the junction unmatched. The CDR3 loop is CASSYSGGAYNEQFF. In DNA, the CDR3 is TGCGCCAGCAGCTACAGCGGGGGGGCCTACAATGAGCAGTTCTTC.

The chain carries TRBV7-3 and TRBJ2-2; a weak D match, TRBD1 (5 bases). The V end was cut by 1 base, the J end by 10 bases, with 13 bases between. In germline, CDR1 is SGHTA, CDR2 FQGTGA. This CDR3 has 14 amino acids. CDR3 in DNA: TGTGCCAGCAGCTTAATCGTAGGGGCAGAGGAGCTGTTTTTT. It specifies CASSLIVGAEELFF.